This entry concerns a single T cell receptor (beta chain). This PCR relied on a set of 60 Vbeta primers and 13 Jbeta primers. The protocol was immunoSEQ multiplex PCR, while the TCRdb copy is restricted to in-frame clones and leaves out a portion. The table lists about 64,000 clones, around four fifths of them singletons. The sample comes from a study of cytomegalovirus exposure and HLA in healthy donors. This CDR3 has 11 residues. V was cut by 0 bases and J by 7 bases, with 6 bases left in between. Per the germline V gene, CDR1 is SQVTM and CDR2 is ANQGSEA. Sequencing was done on a sample of PBMCs. The V gene is TRBV29-1, the J gene TRBJ1-1; D is unclear. The TCR sequence derives from a male donor in good health and CMV-seropositive. DNA for the CDR3: TGCAGCGTTGAAGAAACGGTTGAAGCTTTCTTT. Encoded protein: CSVEETVEAFF.